Following are 10 T cell receptor beta chains from one sample sequenced in a study of T cell responses to AZD1222 COVID-19 vaccine. TCRdb's copy holds only in-frame clones and misses some; the assay was immunoSEQ multiplex PCR. The sample holds tens of thousands of clones, 87% seen once. This sample comprised peripheral blood, obtained on day 0 of AZD1222 vaccination. The receptors were gathered from an adult in good health.

The chain combines TRBV6-2 or TRBV6-3 with TRBJ2-3; D remains unclear. Looked up from germline, CDR1 is MNHEY and CDR2 is SVGEGT. Trimming took 6 bases from V and 7 from J, leaving 11 bases between them. The CDR3 spans 12 residues. CDR3 in DNA: TGTGCCAGCAGCAGACGTCTCAATACGCAGTATTTT. Encoded protein: CASSRRLNTQYF.

The rearrangement links TRBV28 to TRBJ1-5; no firm D call. CDR1 is MDHEN, CDR2 SYDVKM, per germline. V lost 2 bases to trimming and J lost 0 bases, with 11 bases between them. This CDR3 is 16 amino acids long. The CDR3 sequence: CASSLLVGDSNQPQHF. The CDR3 DNA reads TGTGCCAGCAGTTTACTGGTAGGAGATAGCAATCAGCCCCAGCATTTT.

The chain combines TRBV29-1 with TRBJ2-2; D unclear. This CDR3 region has 13 residues. Germline CDR1 reads SQVTM; CDR2 reads ANQGSEA. Trimming took 3 bases from V and 2 from J, leaving 7 bases between them. CDR3 nucleotide sequence: TGCAGCGTTGACTTCATAAACACCGGGGAGCTGTTTTTT. This codes for CSVDFINTGELFF.

The chain has TRBV5-1 and TRBJ2-5, with D perhaps TRBD1 or TRBD2 (7 bases each). V lost 4 bases and J 5 bases, leaving 15 bases between the germline ends. The CDR3 extends over 14 amino acids. Germline V CDR1 and CDR2: SGHRS, YFSETQ. The CDR3 bases are TGCGCCAGCAGCCAACGACAGGGAGGGGAGACCCAGTACTTC. This sequence encodes CASSQRQGGETQYF.

This clone was seen just once. The V and J genes are TRBV2 and TRBJ1-1, with 7 nucleotides matching TRBD1. This CDR3 has 15 residues. The V and J ends lost 6 bases and 0 bases, in that order; junction bases with no gene match: 7. Germline-derived CDR1 and CDR2 are SNHLY and FYNNEI. CDR3 bases: TGTGCCAGCAGAGAAAGGACAGGACTGAACACTGAAGCTTTCTTT. It is translated as CASRERTGLNTEAFF.

The gene calls are TRBV6-1 and TRBJ1-5; a weak D match, TRBD1 (6 bases). The V gene lost 0 bases and the J gene lost 2 bases, with 14 bases spanning the gap. The CDR3 spans 17 residues. Germline V gives CDR1 MNHNS, CDR2 SASEGT. DNA of the CDR3: TGTGCCAGCAGTGAAGCCGGTAACAGGGCTGGCAATCAGCCCCAGCATTTT. Encoded protein: CASSEAGNRAGNQPQHF.

The rearrangement uses TRBV5-4 and TRBJ2-6, with D perhaps TRBD2 (5 bases). Looked up from germline, CDR1 is SGHNT and CDR2 is YYREEE (reference sequence). V lost 2 bases and J lost 0, with 6 bases in between. This CDR3 has 15 residues. The CDR3 spells CASSFRDSGANVLTF. The CDR3 nucleotides are TGTGCCAGCAGCTTTCGGGACTCTGGGGCCAACGTCCTGACTTTC.

The J gene is TRBJ1-2, the V gene TRBV6-5, with TRBD1 matching 7 bases. V shed 6 bases and J 7 bases; nucleotides not matched to a gene: 5. The CDR3 spans 12 residues. Germline V lookup: CDR1 MNHEY, CDR2 SVGAGI. CDR3 region: CASSRQGGGYTF. The CDR3 nucleotides read TGTGCCAGCAGCCGACAGGGAGGTGGCTACACCTTC.

V is TRBV7-9 and J is TRBJ1-2; D is ambiguous. V dropped 5 bases and J dropped 4 bases, with 14 bases sitting between them. Germline assignment: CDR1 SEHNR and CDR2 FQNEAQ (reference sequence). CDR3 length: 14 residues. This CDR3 is CASSPLLEGYGYTF. The CDR3 region has the DNA TGTGCCAGCAGCCCGTTGCTCGAGGGCTATGGCTACACCTTC. The whole variable domain, filled in from reference TRBV7-9 and TRBJ1-2, reads DTGVSQNPRHKITKRGQNVTFRCDPISEHNRLYWYRQTLGQGPEFLTYFQNEAQLEKSRLLSDRFSAERPKGSFSTLEIQRTEQGDSAMYLCASSPLLEGYGYTFGSGTRLTVV.

The chain links TRBV10-1 to TRBJ2-2; TRBD2 might be the D (5 bases). The V gene's germline CDR1 is WNHNN and CDR2 SYGVQD (reference sequence). This CDR3 has 13 amino acids. V was shortened by 3 bases and J by 5 bases, with 7 bases between the two germline ends. CDR3 protein: CASSDEGTGELFF. For the CDR3, the DNA is TGCGCCAGCAGTGACGAGGGAACCGGGGAGCTGTTTTTT.